This T cell receptor beta chain stems from a study of blood T cell repertoires in COVID-19. At the level of the study: In each case, the material was cDNA or gDNA derived from T cells, B-cell-depleted T cells, or PBMCs.

Original analysis: By means of reference gene primer amplification, nucleated cell counts were estimated. The repertoire was sequenced with immunoSEQ multiplex PCR; TCRdb's copy has only in-frame clones and lacks some. V and J calls and clone size come straight from that table; D and trimming were deduced from the DNA. The sample has nearly 100,000 clones, approximately 84% seen once. Germline V gene data show CDR1 as MDHEN and CDR2 as SYDVKM. CDR3 length: 13 amino acids. Trimming pared 6 bases from V and 7 bases from J, leaving 15 bases between. This chain uses TRBV28 with TRBJ1-1, with D tentatively TRBD1 (5 bases). The sequence was obtained from a man in his sixties or seventies with acute or convalescent COVID-19. Specimen: peripheral blood. The CDR3 loop reads CASSYRYQGEAFF. In nucleotides, the CDR3 is TGTGCCAGCAGCTATAGGTACCAGGGTGAAGCTTTCTTT.